The 27 T cell receptor beta chains reported below all come from one sample, sequenced in a study of beta chain features in type 1 diabetes. Their specific antigens are unknown. The isolated RNA, all of it, was reverse transcribed, so expressed TCRB transcripts were what got sequenced. The table came from immunoSEQ multiplex PCR; TCRdb's copy has only in-frame clones and leaves some out. The sample comprises 53,000 or so clones, 55% to 70% of which are singletons, and approximately 0.3% rests with the top ten. Whole-study results and caveats: Significant though moderate, a shortening of TCRB CDR3s appeared in all four CD4+ subsets of Type 1 diabetes patients.

What was sequenced was stem cell memory CD4+ T cells from blood. The origin of the receptors is a woman aged 25 to 39 with type 1 diabetes.

The genes are TRBV4-2 and TRBJ2-1; D remains ambiguous. The CDR3 extends over 15 amino acids. Germline CDR1 reads LGHNA; CDR2 reads YNFKEQ. Trimming cost V 6 bases and J 0 bases, with 12 bases left between them. The chain's CDR3 is CASSMVLSSYNEQFF. CDR3 coding DNA: TGTGCCAGCAGTATGGTTCTAAGCTCCTACAATGAGCAGTTCTTC.

The V call is TRBV9, the J call TRBJ2-6, with a possible D match to TRBD2 (6 bases). CDR1 is SGDLS and CDR2 is YYNGEE in the germline V gene. The CDR3 is 15 amino acids. Trimming pared 4 bases from V and 1 base from J, leaving 9 bases between. The CDR3 loop is CASSQEGSGANVLTF. In DNA, the CDR3 is TGTGCCAGCAGCCAGGAGGGGTCTGGGGCCAACGTCCTGACTTTC.

This sequence joins TRBV5-1 and TRBJ2-1; 11 nucleotides line up with TRBD2. The CDR3 length is 15 residues. Germline trimming cut 2 bases from V and 7 bases from J; bases unmatched to any gene: 5. Germline values: CDR1 SGHRS, CDR2 YFSETQ. CDR3 in DNA: TGCGCCAGCAGCTTTAGCGGGAGGGCCGGGAATGAGCAGTTCTTC. Its protein product is CASSFSGRAGNEQFF.

This chain joins TRBV10-3 and TRBJ2-1; D remains ambiguous. From germline, CDR1 is ENHRY and CDR2 SYGVKD. CDR3 length: 14 amino acids. V lost 0 bases to trimming and J lost 6 bases, with 9 bases between them. CDR3 in DNA: TGTGCCATCAGTGAGTCTAACAGTATCAATGAGCAGTTCTTC. The encoded protein is CAISESNSINEQFF.

The chain combines TRBV6-5 with TRBJ2-7, with 12 bases aligning to TRBD1. Germline V gives CDR1 MNHEY, CDR2 SVGAGI. V lost 6 bases, J lost 5 bases, and 8 bases stayed unmatched. This CDR3 comprises 15 residues. As DNA, the CDR3 is TGTGCCAGCAGATTCACCGGGACAGGGGGCCACGAGCAGTACTTC. Translating gives CASRFTGTGGHEQYF.

This clone was counted only a few times. J is TRBJ2-5 and V is TRBV30; D may be TRBD2 (6 bases). CDR1 and CDR2 (germline): GTSNPN, SVGIG (reference sequence). Trimming took off 0 bases at V and 5 bases at J, with 10 bases between the two ends. The CDR3 has 13 residues. CDR3 nucleotide sequence: TGTGCCTGGAGTGTGGGGGGAGTTGAGACCCAGTACTTC. Its translation is CAWSVGGVETQYF.

V usage is TRBV11-2 and J usage is TRBJ2-5; maybe TRBD1 (8 bases). The V end lost 5 bases, the J end lost 5 bases, and 15 bases lay between the germline ends. This CDR3 has 14 amino acids. Germline CDR1 reads SGHAT; CDR2 reads FQNNGV. The CDR3: CASSRGQGGETQYF. In DNA, the CDR3 is TGTGCCAGCAGCCGAGGACAGGGAGGGGAGACCCAGTACTTC. The variable domain in full, with the rest retrieved from reference TRBV11-2 and TRBJ2-5, is EAGVAQSPRYKIIEKRQSVAFWCNPISGHATLYWYQQILGQGPKLLIQFQNNGVVDDSQLPKDRFSAERLKGVDSTLKIQPAKLEDSAVYLCASSRGQGGETQYFGPGTRLLVL.

This clone occurred once. The chain is built from TRBV6-1 and TRBJ1-1, with 8 bases aligning to TRBD1. The V segment lost 6 bases and the J segment 4 bases; nucleotides outside the gene matches: 10. The CDR3 loop spans 15 amino acids. Germline V gene data show CDR1 as MNHNS and CDR2 as SASEGT. The CDR3 sequence: CASSPKQGGSTEAFF. As DNA, the CDR3 is TGTGCCAGCAGCCCCAAACAGGGGGGAAGCACTGAAGCTTTCTTT.

Note on this clone: A read error may account for a junction end that differs from germline. The chain is built from TRBV7-7 and TRBJ1-6; a weak D match, TRBD1 (6 bases). This CDR3 is built from 14 residues. CDR1 and CDR2 from the germline V gene are SSHAT and FNYEAQ (reference sequence). The CDR3 DNA follows: TGTGCTAGCAGCTTAGGACAGCCGAATTCACCCCTCCACTTT. Protein product: CASSLGQPNSPLHF.

V is TRBV19 and J is TRBJ1-2, with TRBD1 matching 9 bases. CDR3 length equals 13 residues. J gave up 5 bases and V 6 bases, and 4 bases lay outside the gene matches. CDR1 is LNHDA, CDR2 SQIVND, per germline (reference sequence). CDR3 nucleotides: TGTGCCAGTAGATTGGACAGGGGTTATGGCTACACCTTC. Translating it yields CASRLDRGYGYTF.

V and J are TRBV28 and TRBJ2-7; 8 bases line up with TRBD1. The CDR3 length is 14 residues. Germline V gene data show CDR1 as MDHEN and CDR2 as SYDVKM. With V trimmed by 5 bases and J by 3 bases, 6 bases remained unmatched. The CDR3 bases are TGTGCCAGCAGTGAAGGGACAGGAAGCTACGAGCAGTACTTC. Its protein is CASSEGTGSYEQYF.

This sequence joins TRBV29-1 and TRBJ2-2; 10 bases map to TRBD1. Germline CDR1 and CDR2: SQVTM and ANQGSEA. The CDR3 covers 15 residues. The ends lost 5 bases at V and 4 bases at J; junction bases unmatched: 7. The CDR3 nucleotides are TGCAGCGTTCCCAGACAGGGGGCCGCCACCGGGGAGCTGTTTTTT. Protein sequence: CSVPRQGAATGELFF.

V gene TRBV29-1 combines with J gene TRBJ2-7; 11 nucleotides match TRBD2. The junction had 5 bases not matched to a gene; V was cut back by 0 bases and J by 4 bases. In germline, CDR1 is SQVTM, CDR2 ANQGSEA. This CDR3 spans 15 amino acids. CDR3 sequence: CSVEDPTSGGYEQYF. The CDR3 bases are TGCAGCGTTGAAGATCCCACTAGCGGGGGATACGAGCAGTACTTC.

The gene calls are TRBV18 and TRBJ1-1, with 9 nucleotides matching TRBD1. CDR3 length equals 13 residues. The V segment lost 4 bases and the J segment 6 bases; nucleotides outside the gene matches: 3. Germline loops: CDR1 KGHSH, CDR2 LQKENI. CDR3 DNA sequence: TGTGCCAGCTCACGGGACAGGGTGGCTGAAGCTTTCTTT. This gives the protein CASSRDRVAEAFF.

J is TRBJ2-6 and V is TRBV30; D is possibly TRBD1 (5 bases). Looked up from germline, CDR1 is GTSNPN and CDR2 is SVGIG (reference sequence). This CDR3 is 14 amino acids long. V dropped 8 bases and J dropped 2 bases, with 13 bases sitting between them. The CDR3 DNA follows: TGTGCCCACGGTCCAGGGACTGGGGCCAACGTCCTGACTTTC. Translated: CAHGPGTGANVLTF.

This CDR3 is CASSYLRTEAFF. CDR3 in DNA: TGTGCCAGCAGTTACTTGAGGACTGAAGCTTTCTTT. V and J are TRBV6-6 and TRBJ1-1; unclear D gene. Germline assignment: CDR1 MNHNY and CDR2 SVGAGI (reference sequence). V was pared by 1 base and J by 5 bases, with 5 bases between. The CDR3 has 12 residues.

A few counts support this clone. The chain joins TRBV5-1 to TRBJ2-7; D is uncertain. The V end lost 4 bases, the J end lost 2 bases, and 13 bases lay between the germline ends. The CDR3 extends over 14 amino acids. Germline V CDR1 and CDR2: SGHRS, YFSETQ. The CDR3 bases are TGCGCCAGCAGCCTGAGTGCAGGCACCTACGAGCAGTACTTC. It encodes CASSLSAGTYEQYF.

The rearrangement uses TRBV29-1 and TRBJ2-3; possibly TRBD2 for D (6 bases). Looked up from germline, CDR1 is SQVTM and CDR2 is ANQGSEA. Trimming took 1 base from V and 0 from J, leaving 11 bases between them. The CDR3 consists of 15 residues. The CDR3 bases are TGCAGCGTTGAAGCAAAACGGGAGAGCACAGATACGCAGTATTTT. This translates into CSVEAKRESTDTQYF.

This chain links TRBV28 with TRBJ2-1; D remains ambiguous. Germline CDR1 MDHEN, CDR2 SYDVKM. The CDR3 covers 15 residues. Trimming shortened V by 3 bases and J by 0 bases, and 9 bases separated the two germline ends. CDR3 coding DNA: TGTGCCAGCAGTTTGCCCAAGAGCTCCTACAATGAGCAGTTCTTC. Protein sequence: CASSLPKSSYNEQFF.

This chain joins TRBV5-1 and TRBJ2-5; 11 bases match TRBD2. V lost 4 bases and J lost 4; bases outside the gene matches: 6. The germline V gene has CDR1 SGHRS and CDR2 YFSETQ. The CDR3 has 15 residues. CDR3 bases: TGCGCCAGCAGCATGATCCTAGCGGGAGGAGAGACCCAGTACTTC. The encoded protein is CASSMILAGGETQYF.

This clone was detected only once. This chain joins TRBV7-2 and TRBJ2-1, with D uncertain. Germline values: CDR1 SGHTA, CDR2 FQGNSA. Between the trimmed V and J ends, which lost 4 bases and 0 bases, there was a span of 10 bases. This CDR3 contains 15 residues. The CDR3 is CASSSGYLSYNEQFF. In nucleotides, the CDR3 is TGTGCCAGCAGCTCCGGGTACCTCTCCTACAATGAGCAGTTCTTC.

This chain links TRBV28 with TRBJ2-1; TRBD1 matches at 11 bases. Germline loops: CDR1 MDHEN, CDR2 SYDVKM. This CDR3 has 16 residues. J lost 6 bases, V lost 4 bases, and 8 bases had no gene match. The CDR3 here is CASSSAGTGGINEQFF. The CDR3 DNA follows: TGTGCCAGCAGTTCGGCCGGGACAGGGGGAATCAATGAGCAGTTCTTC.

This sequence joins TRBV7-2 and TRBJ2-5; the match to TRBD2 covers 9 bases. CDR3 length equals 18 residues. Trimming removed 8 bases from V and 5 bases from J; junction bases left unmatched: 21. Germline V gives CDR1 SGHTA, CDR2 FQGNSA. DNA of the CDR3: TGTGCCAGCCGAGGGGGGCGAGCGGGAGGTTGGCAAAGGGAGACCCAGTACTTC. Its translation: CASRGGRAGGWQRETQYF.

The DNA for the CDR3 is TGCGCCAGCCGGACTCATTTAGATGAGCAGTTCTTC. Its translation is CASRTHLDEQFF. This chain joins TRBV5-1 and TRBJ2-1, with D possibly matching TRBD2 (5 bases). V lost 7 bases and J lost 8, with 13 bases in between. CDR3 length: 12 amino acids. Germline loops: CDR1 SGHRS, CDR2 YFSETQ.

In this sample, this clone turned up a few times. This chain uses TRBV5-1 with TRBJ2-1, with D hard to call. Trimming took off 0 bases at V and 3 bases at J, with 7 bases between the two ends. The CDR3 spans 14 residues. The germline V gene encodes CDR1 SGHRS and CDR2 YFSETQ. CDR3: CASSLGTYYNEQFF. Written as DNA, the CDR3 is TGCGCCAGCAGCTTGGGAACTTACTACAATGAGCAGTTCTTC.

The chain joins TRBV6-5 to TRBJ1-5, with D tentatively TRBD1 (6 bases). The CDR3 contains 14 residues. Germline loops: CDR1 MNHEY, CDR2 SVGAGI. V dropped 5 bases and J dropped 2 bases, with 10 bases sitting between them. The chain's CDR3 is CASSAGQRNQPQHF. The DNA for the CDR3 is TGTGCCAGCAGTGCCGGACAGCGCAATCAGCCCCAGCATTTT.

CDR3 in amino acids: CASRGGEAASSYNEQFF. The CDR3 DNA reads as TGTGCCAGCCGGGGGGGGGAAGCGGCCAGCTCCTACAATGAGCAGTTCTTC. V gene TRBV28 combines with J gene TRBJ2-1, with 8 bases aligning to TRBD2. The CDR3 is 17 residues long. In germline, CDR1 is MDHEN, CDR2 SYDVKM. The V gene end was trimmed by 8 bases and the J gene end by 0 bases; junction bases not matched to a gene: 12. Based on the CDR3 plus reference TRBV28 and TRBJ2-1, the full variable domain is DVKVTQSSRYLVKRTGEKVFLECVQDMDHENMFWYRQDPGLGLRLIYFSYDVKMKEKGDIPEGYSVSREKKERFSLILESASTNQTSMYLCASRGGEAASSYNEQFFGPGTRLTVL.